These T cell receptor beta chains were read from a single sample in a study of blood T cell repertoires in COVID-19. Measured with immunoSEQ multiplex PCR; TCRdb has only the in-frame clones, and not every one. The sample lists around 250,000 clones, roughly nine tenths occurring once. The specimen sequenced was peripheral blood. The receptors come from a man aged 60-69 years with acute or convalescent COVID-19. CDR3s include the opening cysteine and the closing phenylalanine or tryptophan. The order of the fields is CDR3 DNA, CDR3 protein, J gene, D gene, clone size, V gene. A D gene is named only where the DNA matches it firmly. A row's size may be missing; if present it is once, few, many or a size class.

CDR3 DNA: TGCGCCAGCAGCCAAGGACTAGCTACAGATACGCAGTATTTT
CDR3 protein: CASSQGLATDTQYF
J gene: TRBJ2-3
D gene: TRBD2
clone size: -
V gene: TRBV4-3

CDR3 DNA: TGTGCCAGCAGCTTCCGGGACAGGGTCTTCTATGAGCAGTTCTTC
CDR3 protein: CASSFRDRVFYEQFF
J gene: TRBJ2-1
D gene: TRBD1
clone size: -
V gene: TRBV9

CDR3 DNA: TGTGCCAGCAGTCAACAGCGGGAGGTAAACGAGCAGTACTTC
CDR3 protein: CASSQQREVNEQYF
J gene: TRBJ2-7
D gene: TRBD2
clone size: -
V gene: TRBV6-2/TRBV6-3

CDR3 DNA: TGTGCCAGCAGCCAAGATCGGGGGTTCGGCTACACCTTC
CDR3 protein: CASSQDRGFGYTF
J gene: TRBJ1-2
D gene: -
clone size: -
V gene: TRBV3-1/TRBV3-2

CDR3 DNA: TGTGCCAGCAGTTACCCGGGACAGGCGACCTACAATGAGCAGTTCTTC
CDR3 protein: CASSYPGQATYNEQFF
J gene: TRBJ2-1
D gene: TRBD1
clone size: -
V gene: TRBV5-6

CDR3 DNA: TGTGCCAGCAGTGAAAGGGGGCTGAACACTGAAGCTTTCTTT
CDR3 protein: CASSERGLNTEAFF
J gene: TRBJ1-1
D gene: TRBD1
clone size: -
V gene: TRBV6-1

CDR3 DNA: TGTGCCAGCACCTTCCCCCACGGGACTAGGCTCCTCAATGAGCAGTTCTTC
CDR3 protein: CASTFPHGTRLLNEQFF
J gene: TRBJ2-1
D gene: TRBD2
clone size: -
V gene: TRBV28

CDR3 DNA: TGTGCCAGCAGCGTAGGCCAGCCGAACGCGGGTGAGCAGTTCTTC
CDR3 protein: CASSVGQPNAGEQFF
J gene: TRBJ2-1
D gene: -
clone size: -
V gene: TRBV9

CDR3 DNA: TGCGCCAGCAGCTTGGGGCGACAGGGGGCTCGGTCTGAAGCTTTCTTT
CDR3 protein: CASSLGRQGARSEAFF
J gene: TRBJ1-1
D gene: TRBD1
clone size: -
V gene: TRBV5-1

CDR3 DNA: TGTGCCAGCAGCGGCCGGGACAGTGCTAAGCAGTTCTTC
CDR3 protein: CASSGRDSAKQFF
J gene: TRBJ2-1
D gene: TRBD1
clone size: once
V gene: TRBV11-3

CDR3 DNA: TGCGCCAGCAGCTTCGGACAGCCTACGAACACTGAAGCTTTCTTT
CDR3 protein: CASSFGQPTNTEAFF
J gene: TRBJ1-1
D gene: -
clone size: -
V gene: TRBV5-1

CDR3 DNA: TGTGCCAGCAGCTTAGCAGGAGGGGGACTAGTCCCCCTCGAGCAGTACTTC
CDR3 protein: CASSLAGGGLVPLEQYF
J gene: TRBJ2-7
D gene: TRBD2
clone size: -
V gene: TRBV7-8

CDR3 DNA: TGCGCCAGCAGCCCCCTTTCGAATAAACAGGGGGATGCAGATACGCAGTATTTT
CDR3 protein: CASSPLSNKQGDADTQYF
J gene: TRBJ2-3
D gene: TRBD1
clone size: -
V gene: TRBV5-1

CDR3 DNA: TGTGCCAGCGGAAACAGCTTTGGCTACACCTTC
CDR3 protein: CASGNSFGYTF
J gene: TRBJ1-2
D gene: -
clone size: once
V gene: TRBV28

CDR3 DNA: TGTGCCAGCAGTACGGACAGGGGCTCCTACGAGCAGTACTTC
CDR3 protein: CASSTDRGSYEQYF
J gene: TRBJ2-7
D gene: TRBD1
clone size: -
V gene: TRBV28

CDR3 DNA: TGTGCCAGCAGCCGAGGGTCTGGGGCCAACGTCCTGACTTTC
CDR3 protein: CASSRGSGANVLTF
J gene: TRBJ2-6
D gene: -
clone size: -
V gene: TRBV6-5

CDR3 DNA: TGCGCGGGGGGGAGACACAATGAGCAGTTCTTC
CDR3 protein: CAGGRHNEQFF
J gene: TRBJ2-1
D gene: TRBD2
clone size: once
V gene: TRBV6-5

CDR3 DNA: TGTGCCAGCAGTTACCGAAGGCCGGGGTCCTATAATGAAAAACTGTTTTTT
CDR3 protein: CASSYRRPGSYNEKLFF
J gene: TRBJ1-4
D gene: -
clone size: -
V gene: TRBV6-2/TRBV6-3

CDR3 DNA: TGCGCCAGCAGTGAGGGGACTCGCACATACAATGAGCAGTTCTTC
CDR3 protein: CASSEGTRTYNEQFF
J gene: TRBJ2-1
D gene: -
clone size: -
V gene: TRBV10-1

CDR3 DNA: TGTGCCAGCTCGGGACTAGCGGGAGGGCCGAGCAATGAGCAGTTCTTC
CDR3 protein: CASSGLAGGPSNEQFF
J gene: TRBJ2-1
D gene: TRBD2
clone size: -
V gene: TRBV11-2

CDR3 DNA: TGTGCCAGCAGCTCGGGGACAGGGGGTGTTAATGAAAAACTGTTTTTT
CDR3 protein: CASSSGTGGVNEKLFF
J gene: TRBJ1-4
D gene: TRBD1
clone size: -
V gene: TRBV5-5

CDR3 DNA: TGTGCCAGCAGTCTCCGCCGTCCTGGGACTAGCGGGAGTTACGAGCAGTACTTC
CDR3 protein: CASSLRRPGTSGSYEQYF
J gene: TRBJ2-7
D gene: TRBD2
clone size: -
V gene: TRBV27

CDR3 DNA: TGTGCCTGGAGCAGGAGGGAGTACTACGAGCAGTACTTC
CDR3 protein: CAWSRREYYEQYF
J gene: TRBJ2-7
D gene: -
clone size: -
V gene: TRBV30

CDR3 DNA: TGTGCCAGCAGCCTCAACCGGGACAGGGGCTATGGCTACACCTTC
CDR3 protein: CASSLNRDRGYGYTF
J gene: TRBJ1-2
D gene: TRBD1
clone size: -
V gene: TRBV9

CDR3 DNA: TGTGCCAGCAGCCGACAGGGAACCCTCTCCTACGAGCAGTACTTC
CDR3 protein: CASSRQGTLSYEQYF
J gene: TRBJ2-7
D gene: TRBD1
clone size: -
V gene: TRBV11-3

CDR3 DNA: TGTGCCAGCAGCTTCTTAGGGTTGGGGGGGGATACGCAGTATTTT
CDR3 protein: CASSFLGLGGDTQYF
J gene: TRBJ2-3
D gene: TRBD2
clone size: -
V gene: TRBV11-2

CDR3 DNA: TGTGCCAGCAGCTCCCGGGACCGGGAGGCCCGTTACGAGCAGTACTTC
CDR3 protein: CASSSRDREARYEQYF
J gene: TRBJ2-7
D gene: TRBD2
clone size: -
V gene: TRBV11-1

CDR3 DNA: TGCGCCAGCAGCTTGACAGGGGGCGAGTCTGGCTACACCTTC
CDR3 protein: CASSLTGGESGYTF
J gene: TRBJ1-2
D gene: TRBD1
clone size: -
V gene: TRBV5-1

CDR3 DNA: TGTGCCAGCAGGGCCGACAGGGAATATCAGCCCCAGCATTTT
CDR3 protein: CASRADREYQPQHF
J gene: TRBJ1-5
D gene: TRBD1
clone size: -
V gene: TRBV2

CDR3 DNA: TGTGCCAGCAGCTCACCCGTTGGACTAGCCTACAATGAGCAGTTCTTC
CDR3 protein: CASSSPVGLAYNEQFF
J gene: TRBJ2-1
D gene: TRBD2
clone size: -
V gene: TRBV7-3

CDR3 DNA: TGTGCCAGCAGCTTAGCAGGGGGCAACGGGCAGCCCCAGCATTTT
CDR3 protein: CASSLAGGNGQPQHF
J gene: TRBJ1-5
D gene: TRBD1
clone size: -
V gene: TRBV7-2

CDR3 DNA: TGCAGTGCCCTAGGTGAGGAAAAGCAGTTCTTC
CDR3 protein: CSALGEEKQFF
J gene: TRBJ2-1
D gene: -
clone size: -
V gene: TRBV20-1

CDR3 DNA: TGTGCCAGTAGTACCCCGACAGAGTACACCGGGGAGCTGTTTTTT
CDR3 protein: CASSTPTEYTGELFF
J gene: TRBJ2-2
D gene: -
clone size: -
V gene: TRBV19